Below, one TCR beta chain is given with its context. Its antigen is undetermined. The data are from a study of T-cell memory formation after mild COVID-19. Germline values: CDR1 DFQATT, CDR2 SNEGSKA (reference sequence). Trimming removed 4 bases from V and 2 bases from J, with 18 bases in between. This CDR3 has 16 amino acids. Amplification by 5'RACE using constant-segment primers produced TCR alpha and TCR beta cDNA libraries that carried sample barcodes and UMIs. TCRdb itself ran the 5' RACE reads through MiXCR, one entry per CDR3 protein. In the table there are 150,000 or so distinct CDR3 sequences, 31% of which are singletons. Study results and limitations: Mainly in CM and EM were contracting CD4+ clones; CD8+ were in EMRA. A second wave expanding day 15 to 37 was CD4+-biased; contracting clones were balanced. The finding that pre-infection memory included some responding clones suggested that cross-reactive memory joined.

The sequencing sample was made of PBMCs or a T cell subset sorted from them (not recorded which). The sequence was collected from an adult woman who had mild COVID-19 (a few samples of this study predate the infection). Cell type and time point are not known. The rearrangement uses TRBV20-1 and TRBJ2-1, with D perhaps TRBD2 (5 bases). The CDR3 sequence is CSANPTHRRAYNEQFF. CDR3 DNA: TGCAGTGCTAACCCTACACACCGGCGGGCCTACAATGAGCAGTTCTTC.